Following are 7 T cell receptor beta chains from one sample sequenced in a study of cytomegalovirus exposure and HLA in healthy donors. Primers for the PCR totalled 60 Vbeta and 13 Jbeta. Repertoires were generated with immunoSEQ multiplex PCR, while TCRdb's copy carries only in-frame clones and drops some. The top ten clones hold 0.65% to 0.95% of a sample with some 150,000 clones, over 60% of them seen once. Sequenced material: PBMCs. Receptor source: a female donor in good health and CMV-seronegative.

As for this clone: The sample carries other DNA sequences with the same CDR3. The chain links TRBV18 to TRBJ2-7; weak D call: TRBD2 (5 bases). Germline values: CDR1 KGHSH, CDR2 LQKENI. Between the trimmed V and J ends, which lost 2 bases and 0 bases, there was a span of 5 bases. The CDR3 has 13 residues. CDR3 DNA sequence: TGTGCCAGCTCACCAGGGAGCTCCTACGAGCAGTACTTC. Protein product: CASSPGSSYEQYF. The full variable domain, in which reference TRBV18 and TRBJ2-7 provide the parts outside the CDR3, is NAGVMQNPRHLVRRRGQEARLRCSPMKGHSHVYWYRQLPEEGLKFMVYLQKENIIDESGMPKERFSAEFPKEGPSILRIQQVVRGDSAAYFCASSPGSSYEQYFGPGTRLTVT.

The chain has TRBV6-5 and TRBJ2-1, with TRBD2 matching over 10 bases. V was clipped by 4 bases and J by 2 bases; unmatched bases: 2. The CDR3 totals 15 residues. CDR1 and CDR2 (germline): MNHEY, SVGAGI. CDR3 in DNA: TGTGCCAGCAGTTTAGCGGGGGGAGCCTACAATGAGCAGTTCTTC. This codes for CASSLAGGAYNEQFF.

The rearrangement uses TRBV6-5 and TRBJ2-7; a weak D match, TRBD1 (6 bases). CDR3 size: 13 residues. From germline, CDR1 is MNHEY and CDR2 SVGAGI. V dropped 4 bases and J dropped 2 bases, with 9 bases sitting between them. The CDR3: CASSFGQPYEQYF. The CDR3 region has the DNA TGTGCCAGCAGTTTCGGACAGCCCTACGAGCAGTACTTC.

Here the CDR3 reads CAWATKGTGEYGYTF. In DNA, the CDR3 is TGTGCCTGGGCCACAAAGGGGACAGGGGAGTATGGCTACACCTTC. V is TRBV30 and J is TRBJ1-2; 10 bases map to TRBD1. The CDR3 is 15 amino acids. The trim removed 5 bases at V and 5 bases at J, leaving 11 bases unmatched. Germline CDR1 reads GTSNPN; CDR2 reads SVGIG (reference sequence).

The chain links TRBV7-2 to TRBJ1-2; no definite D call. Germline V lookup: CDR1 SGHTA, CDR2 FQGNSA. The germline V and J ends were trimmed by 8 bases and 5 bases, with 12 bases remaining between them. The CDR3 has 12 amino acids. CDR3 in amino acids: CASQRGNYGYTF. The CDR3 DNA reads as TGTGCCAGCCAAAGAGGAAATTATGGCTACACCTTC.

This clone has only a few counts. The V gene is TRBV30, the J gene TRBJ1-1; possibly TRBD1 for D (5 bases). V was pared by 2 bases and J by 6 bases, with 10 bases between. This CDR3 contains 12 residues. Germline CDR1 reads GTSNPN; CDR2 reads SVGIG (reference sequence). The CDR3 loop reads CAWSPGGAEAFF. The CDR3 region has the DNA TGTGCCTGGAGTCCTGGGGGGGCTGAAGCTTTCTTT.

The V call is TRBV19, the J call TRBJ2-3, with D perhaps matching TRBD2 (5 bases). V lost 3 bases, J lost 0 bases, and 7 bases lay in between. Germline V gives CDR1 LNHDA, CDR2 SQIVND (reference sequence). The CDR3 loop spans 14 amino acids. DNA for the CDR3: TGTGCCAGTAGTATGTGGACTAGCACAGATACGCAGTATTTT. It encodes CASSMWTSTDTQYF.